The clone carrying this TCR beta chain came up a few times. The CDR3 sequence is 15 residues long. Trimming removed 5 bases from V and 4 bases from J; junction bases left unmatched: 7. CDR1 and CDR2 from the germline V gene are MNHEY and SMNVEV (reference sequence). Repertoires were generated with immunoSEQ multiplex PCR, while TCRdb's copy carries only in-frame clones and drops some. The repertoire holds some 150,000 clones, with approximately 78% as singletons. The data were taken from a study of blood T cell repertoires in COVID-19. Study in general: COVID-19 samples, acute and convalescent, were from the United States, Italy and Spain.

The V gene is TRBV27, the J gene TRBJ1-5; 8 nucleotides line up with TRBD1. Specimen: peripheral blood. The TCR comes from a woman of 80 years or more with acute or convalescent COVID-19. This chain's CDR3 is CASSPAGQANQPQHF. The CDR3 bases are TGTGCCAGCAGTCCGGCGGGACAGGCGAATCAGCCCCAGCATTTT.